This passage covers 20 T cell receptor beta chains from one sample sequenced in a study of T cells in Graves' hyperthyroidism and ophthalmopathy. RNA transcripts provided the source from which TCR beta CDR3 regions were amplified. HTBI primers were the set used in a first-round RT-PCR of the TCR CDR3. TCRdb re-analysed the multiplex PCR reads in MiXCR, keeping a single row per CDR3 protein. Of roughly 250,000 distinct CDR3 sequences in the sample, approximately 14% are singletons; the top ten hold roughly 14%. Sequenced material: blood. The receptors come from a woman aged 40 to 55 with Graves' hyperthyroidism that later progressed to Graves' ophthalmopathy.

Many counts were recorded for this clonotype. This chain uses TRBV28 with TRBJ1-5; D unclear. V was shortened by 6 bases and J by 11 bases, with 14 bases between the two germline ends. The CDR3 is made up of 12 amino acids. The germline gives CDR1 MDHEN, CDR2 SYDVKM. For the CDR3, the DNA is TGTGCCAGCAGGCGTTCACTTAGGGCCCAGCATTTT. Protein sequence: CASRRSLRAQHF.

This clonotype was seen repeatedly, ten times or more. This sequence joins TRBV4-1 and TRBJ1-4, with D tentatively TRBD1 (5 bases). The CDR3 sequence is 17 residues long. Germline CDR1 is MGHRA and CDR2 is YSYEKL. The germline V and J ends were trimmed by 1 base and 0 bases, with 12 bases remaining between them. The CDR3 region has the DNA TGCGCCAGCAGCCAAGGGGCCGGGGGGGCAACTAATGAAAAACTGTTTTTT. Translation gives CASSQGAGGATNEKLFF.

This clonotype was recorded many times. The chain couples TRBV5-1 to TRBJ2-1; 8 positions match TRBD2. Germline assignment: CDR1 SGHRS and CDR2 YFSETQ. V lost 0 bases, J lost 8 bases, and 4 bases stayed unmatched. This CDR3 spans 14 amino acids. CDR3 sequence (DNA): TGCGCCAGCAGCTTGGAGGGACTAGGATATGAGCAGTTCTTC. Translated, it gives CASSLEGLGYEQFF.

There are many counts of this clonotype. V usage is TRBV6-2 or TRBV6-3 and J usage is TRBJ2-1, with D perhaps TRBD1 or TRBD2 (6 bases each). CDR1 and CDR2 from the germline V gene are MNHEY and SVGEGT. The CDR3 contains 15 residues. V shed 5 bases and J shed 8 bases, with 19 bases lying between them. The CDR3 nucleotides read TGTGCCAGCAGTGGGGTGGGGGGCGTAAGCCATGAGCAGTTCTTC. This codes for CASSGVGGVSHEQFF.

This clonotype was detected only a few times. J is TRBJ2-3 and V is TRBV28; 9 bases match TRBD1. Germline V gene lookup returns CDR1 MDHEN and CDR2 SYDVKM. Unmatched junction bases numbered 20, after V lost 4 bases and J lost 3 bases. The CDR3 has 20 amino acids. This CDR3 is CASSSIIPGQGFLGTDTQYF. CDR3 bases: TGTGCCAGCAGTTCGATAATACCGGGACAGGGCTTCCTTGGTACAGATACGCAGTATTTT.

In this sample, this clonotype turned up many times. The chain uses TRBV20-1 and TRBJ1-4; no reliable D call. The ends were cut back, 5 bases at V and 4 bases at J, with 8 bases in the middle. CDR1 is DFQATT and CDR2 is SNEGSKA in the germline V gene (reference sequence). The CDR3 has 12 residues. The CDR3 region is CSASRDNEKLFF. The CDR3 DNA sequence: TGCAGTGCTTCCCGGGATAATGAAAAACTGTTTTTT.

Worth noting for this clonotype: This may be a read error: a much more frequent sequence differs by one nucleotide. This rearrangement joins TRBV3-1 to TRBJ2-7; 11 bases agree with TRBD2. Germline V gene lookup returns CDR1 LGHDT and CDR2 YNNKEL (reference sequence). This CDR3 has 17 amino acids. Germline trimming cut 3 bases from V and 7 bases from J; bases unmatched to any gene: 14. This chain's CDR3 is CASSHGLAGGAHREQYF. CDR3 in DNA: TGTGCCAGCAGCCACGGGCTAGCGGGAGGTGCCCATCGAGAGCAGTACTTC.

This clonotype has at least ten counts. V gene TRBV13 combines with J gene TRBJ2-2; possible D gene TRBD1, 6 bases. The germline V gene has CDR1 PRHDT and CDR2 FYEKMQ (reference sequence). This CDR3 is 16 amino acids long. V was clipped by 4 bases and J by 0 bases, with 12 bases between them. CDR3 in amino acids: CASSSQQGSNTGELFF. CDR3 DNA sequence: TGTGCCAGCAGCTCGCAACAGGGTTCGAACACCGGGGAGCTGTTTTTT.

With respect to this clonotype: It may be a read error: a sequence one base away is much more abundant. The chain joins TRBV7-3 to TRBJ1-3; no clear D gene. This CDR3 spans 17 amino acids. CDR1 is SGHTA and CDR2 is FQGTGA in the germline V gene. V lost 5 bases, J lost 0 bases, and 17 bases lay in between. The CDR3 is CASSLHGEGYSGNTIYF. CDR3 sequence (DNA): TGTGCCAGCAGCCTACACGGCGAGGGTTACTCTGGAAACACCATATATTTT.

Remarks on this clonotype: This may be a read error: a much more frequent sequence differs by one nucleotide. The J gene is TRBJ2-1, the V gene TRBV6-6; 7 bases are shared with TRBD2. The CDR3 has 16 residues. Germline values: CDR1 MNHNY, CDR2 SVGAGI (reference sequence). CDR3 amino acids: CASSYSGGGALNDQFF. The CDR3 region has the DNA TGTGCCAGCAGTTACTCGGGGGGAGGGGCCCTAAATGACCAGTTCTTC.

This clonotype was seen a few times. This chain links TRBV20-1 with TRBJ2-1, with TRBD2 matching over 10 bases. This CDR3 region has 18 residues. The germline V gene has CDR1 DFQATT and CDR2 SNEGSKA (reference sequence). The V segment lost 5 bases and the J segment 5 bases; nucleotides outside the gene matches: 18. The CDR3 protein is CSAEPRYSGRLADNEQFF. The CDR3 DNA is TGCAGTGCTGAGCCCCGGTATAGCGGGAGGCTCGCAGACAATGAGCAGTTCTTC.

The chain joins TRBV29-1 to TRBJ2-7; a weak D match, TRBD2 (5 bases). Germline CDR1 SQVTM, CDR2 ANQGSEA. The V gene lost 4 bases and the J gene lost 1 base, with 14 bases spanning the gap. This CDR3 spans 14 amino acids. The CDR3 spells CSVVGGTGSYEQYF. The CDR3 coding sequence is TGCAGCGTTGTTGGAGGAACGGGTTCCTACGAGCAGTACTTC.

This clonotype was detected ten times or more. The chain recombines TRBV5-1 with TRBJ2-5, with D perhaps TRBD1 or TRBD2 (5 bases each). This CDR3 has 14 amino acids. V was cut by 4 bases and J by 5 bases, with 15 bases left in between. Germline V lookup: CDR1 SGHRS, CDR2 YFSETQ. CDR3 coding DNA: TGCGCCAGCAGCGATACGGGGCTGGGGGAGACCCAGTACTTC. Translated: CASSDTGLGETQYF. The variable domain in full, with the rest retrieved from reference TRBV5-1 and TRBJ2-5, is KAGVTQTPRYLIKTRGQQVTLSCSPISGHRSVSWYQQTPGQGLQFLFEYFSETQRNKGNFPGRFSGRQFSNSRSEMNVSTLELGDSALYLCASSDTGLGETQYFGPGTRLLVL.

This clonotype was detected many times. The CDR3 here is CASSPAGRARWALNEQFF. The CDR3 DNA follows: TGCGCCAGCAGTCCCGCCGGGCGAGCGAGATGGGCTCTCAATGAGCAGTTCTTC. The gene calls are TRBV10-1 and TRBJ2-1, with unresolved D. The germline gives CDR1 WNHNN, CDR2 SYGVQD (reference sequence). With 5 bases removed from V and 6 bases from J, the gap between germline ends came to 26 bases. The CDR3 length is 18 residues.

The genes are TRBV20-1 and TRBJ2-3; 9 nucleotides line up with TRBD2. Germline CDR1 and CDR2: DFQATT and SNEGSKA (reference sequence). The CDR3 sequence is 16 residues long. Trimming cost V 3 bases and J 4 bases; bases outside gene matches: 11. The CDR3 protein is CSARDTLAGVADTQYF. CDR3 sequence (DNA): TGCAGTGCTAGGGACACTTTAGCGGGAGTAGCAGATACGCAGTATTTT.

This clonotype was detected many times. In DNA, the CDR3 is TGTGCCAGCAGTTTCCTTACCGACAGGGAGAACTATGGCTACACCTTC. Amino acids: CASSFLTDRENYGYTF. The rearrangement links TRBV27 to TRBJ1-2; 7 nucleotides match TRBD1. Germline-derived CDR1 and CDR2 are MNHEY and SMNVEV (reference sequence). Trimming removed 3 bases from V and 2 bases from J; junction bases left unmatched: 9. The CDR3 spans 16 residues.

There are many counts of this clonotype. V is TRBV5-1 and J is TRBJ2-7, with TRBD1 matching over 7 bases. Trimming removed 4 bases from V and 0 bases from J; junction bases left unmatched: 13. The CDR3 is made up of 17 amino acids. From germline, CDR1 is SGHRS and CDR2 YFSETQ. CDR3 region: CASSLHRTGESSYEQYF. In DNA, the CDR3 is TGCGCCAGCAGCCTTCATAGGACAGGAGAAAGCTCCTACGAGCAGTACTTC.

The chain links TRBV7-9 to TRBJ2-1; TRBD2 matches 10 bases. Germline V gene data show CDR1 as SEHNR and CDR2 as FQNEAQ (reference sequence). CDR3 length: 18 residues. Unmatched junction bases numbered 5, after V lost 0 bases and J lost 0 bases. CDR3 in amino acids: CASSLASGRRSSYNEQFF. CDR3 DNA sequence: TGTGCCAGCAGCTTAGCTAGCGGGAGGCGAAGCTCCTACAATGAGCAGTTCTTC.

V usage is TRBV15 and J usage is TRBJ2-5, with D possibly matching TRBD2 (6 bases). Germline CDR1 LNHNV, CDR2 YYDKDF (reference sequence). With 8 bases removed from V and 5 bases from J, the gap between germline ends came to 24 bases. The CDR3 runs 16 residues. The CDR3 coding sequence is TGTGCCACCGGGGAAACGGGCGGGACCTATGGGGAGACCCAGTACTTC. It is translated as CATGETGGTYGETQYF.

This chain uses TRBV2 with TRBJ2-5; 13 bases map to TRBD2. The CDR3 length is 15 residues. With V trimmed by 7 bases and J by 1 base, 3 bases remained unmatched. CDR1 is SNHLY and CDR2 is FYNNEI in the germline V gene. The CDR3, as DNA: TGTGCCAGCAAGGGACTAGCGGGAAGCCAAGAGACCCAGTACTTC. Protein sequence: CASKGLAGSQETQYF.